The rows below give T cell receptor beta chains drawn from one sample of a study of shared clonotypes between healthy human individuals. Assay used: immunoSEQ multiplex PCR; TCRdb lists only in-frame clones, some missing. This table has around 1.9 million clones, more than 85% appearing once. Source material: naive CD8+ T cells from PBMCs. These receptor sequences come from a man between 18 and 29 years old in good health. Some clones in this sample may be carry-over from other donors' samples. CDR3s include the opening cysteine and the closing phenylalanine or tryptophan. The D gene is left open where the match is weak. Clone size appears in some rows only: once, few, many, or a class for an expanded clone.

v_gene	j_gene	abundance	d_gene	CDR3nt	CDR3aa
TRBV19	TRBJ1-1	-	-	TGTGCCAGTAGTAACGGCCCTGGGGGCACTGAAGCTTTCTTT	CASSNGPGGTEAFF
TRBV7-6	TRBJ2-3	-	-	TGTGCCAGCAGCTTACCCCCACCAGATACGCAGTATTTT	CASSLPPPDTQYF
TRBV25-1	TRBJ2-2	-	-	TGTGCCAGCAGTGAATCGCGCTCCGGGGAGCTGTTTTTT	CASSESRSGELFF
TRBV6-5	TRBJ2-1	-	TRBD2	TGTGCCAGCAGTTACTCGAGCGGGACCGAGCAGTTCTTC	CASSYSSGTEQFF
TRBV14	TRBJ2-1	-	-	TGTGCCAGCAGCTTAAGGAGGATCCCTCCCAATGAGCAGTTCTTC	CASSLRRIPPNEQFF
TRBV5-6	TRBJ2-6	-	-	TGTGCCAGCAGCGTATCGGGGTTCTCTGGGGCCAACGTCCTGACTTTC	CASSVSGFSGANVLTF
TRBV2	TRBJ1-5	-	TRBD1	TGTGCCAGCACCGGGGACAGGGGGCTTCAGCCCCAGCATTTT	CASTGDRGLQPQHF
TRBV27	TRBJ2-7	-	-	TGTGCCAGCAGTTTTCGGATAGGGGCCTACGAGCAGTACTTC	CASSFRIGAYEQYF
TRBV10-3	TRBJ2-3	-	TRBD1	TGTGCCATCAGTGCCCGAGACAGGGACCCTACAGATACGCAGTATTTT	CAISARDRDPTDTQYF
TRBV14	TRBJ2-7	-	-	TGTGCCAGCACGGGACGGAACTCCTACGAGCAGTACTTC	CASTGRNSYEQYF
TRBV7-9	TRBJ2-5	-	-	TGTGCCAGCACCCCCCACCCGGACACTCTGGTTGAGCAGTACTTC	CASTPHPDTLVEQYF
TRBV7-8	TRBJ2-1	-	TRBD2	TGTGCCAGCAGCCTATTGACTAGCGGGTCTAATGAGCAGTTCTTC	CASSLLTSGSNEQFF
TRBV6-1	TRBJ2-3	-	TRBD2	TGTGCCAGCAGCGGGACTAGCGGATATCCAGATACGCAGTATTTT	CASSGTSGYPDTQYF
TRBV5-4	TRBJ2-7	-	TRBD1	TGTGCCAGCAGCTTGAGGACAGGGGGCCCTTCGAGCTCCTACGAGCAGTACTTC	CASSLRTGGPSSSYEQYF
TRBV19	TRBJ2-3	-	TRBD2	TGTGCCAGTAATCGGCGGGAGCGCTCAGATACGCAGTATTTT	CASNRRERSDTQYF
TRBV7-9	TRBJ1-2	-	-	TGTGCCAGCAGCCCTGACGTCCGGATAGGAGGCTACACCTTC	CASSPDVRIGGYTF
TRBV9	TRBJ2-6	-	-	TGTGCCAGCAGCAATGGCTGGGCGGAGTCGTTCTCTGGGGCCAACGTCCTGACTTTC	CASSNGWAESFSGANVLTF
TRBV30	TRBJ2-1	-	TRBD2	TGTGCCTGGAGCCTCTGGGAGGGCCGCAATGAGCAGTTCTTC	CAWSLWEGRNEQFF
TRBV4-2	TRBJ1-1	-	TRBD1	TGTGCCAGCAGCCAGGACAGGGGGAACACTGAAGCTTTCTTT	CASSQDRGNTEAFF
TRBV7-9	TRBJ2-3	-	TRBD2	TGTGCCAGCAGTACCGGGACTAGCGCAAACACAGATACGCAGTATTTT	CASSTGTSANTDTQYF
TRBV19	TRBJ1-5	-	TRBD1	TGTGCCAGTAGTATGCCACAGGGGGCCCTTCGCAATCAGCCCCAGCATTTT	CASSMPQGALRNQPQHF
TRBV28	TRBJ2-7	-	TRBD2	TGTGCCAGCCGGGGGGGTTACGAGCAGTACTTC	CASRGGYEQYF
TRBV4-1	TRBJ2-1	few	-	TGCGCCAGCAGCCAAGTTTTCCCCTACAATGAGCAGTTCTTC	CASSQVFPYNEQFF
TRBV5-6	TRBJ2-7	-	-	TGTGCCAGCAGCTTGGAGGGCGGCCTAAACTCCTACGAGCAGTACTTC	CASSLEGGLNSYEQYF
TRBV7-9	TRBJ1-2	-	-	TGTGCCAGCAGCTTATCCAGGGTCAACTATGGCTACACCTTC	CASSLSRVNYGYTF
TRBV7-9	TRBJ1-1	few	-	TGTGCCAGCAGGCCGACTGAATTGGGGGTTACTGAAGCTTTCTTT	CASRPTELGVTEAFF
TRBV27	TRBJ2-2	-	-	TGTGCCAGCAGTTTCCTAGGGGGCGGGGAGCTGTTTTTT	CASSFLGGGELFF
TRBV30	TRBJ2-7	-	-	TGTGCCTGGAGTGTGGACTTGTGGTATTACGAGCAGTACTTC	CAWSVDLWYYEQYF
TRBV11-2	TRBJ2-7	-	-	TGTGCCAGCAGCCTATTGCAACGGGGAGATCTCTCCTACGAGCAGTACTTC	CASSLLQRGDLSYEQYF
TRBV5-6	TRBJ2-7	-	-	TGTGCCAGCAGCTTGGCGCAGGGGATCGGAGAGCAGTACTTC	CASSLAQGIGEQYF
TRBV18	TRBJ1-5	-	-	TGTGCCAGCTCACCCTCGGCAAGAGGCATCCCCCAGCATTTT	CASSPSARGIPQHF
TRBV5-6	TRBJ1-5	-	-	TGTGCCAGCAGCTTAGGTGGAGGGCAGCCCCAGCATTTT	CASSLGGGQPQHF
TRBV9	TRBJ2-3	-	TRBD1	TGTGCCAGCAGCCTCGGGACAGGGGGGACAGATACGCAGTATTTT	CASSLGTGGTDTQYF
TRBV27	TRBJ2-2	-	-	TGTGCCAGCAGTTTATTGGGGGCGGACACCGGGGAGCTGTTTTTT	CASSLLGADTGELFF
TRBV11-2	TRBJ2-7	-	TRBD1	TGTGCCAGCAGCTTAGATCGAGACAGGGGACACGAGCAGTACTTC	CASSLDRDRGHEQYF
TRBV9	TRBJ2-1	-	-	TGTGCCAGCAGCGTAGACGGGAGACCAATCGCGGATGAGCAGTTCTTC	CASSVDGRPIADEQFF
TRBV15	TRBJ1-1	-	TRBD1	TGTGCCACCAGCAGAGGGGACAGGAACACTGAAGCTTTCTTT	CATSRGDRNTEAFF
TRBV25-1	TRBJ2-1	-	-	TGTGCCAGCAGTGAGGATTACAATGAGCAGTTCTTC	CASSEDYNEQFF
TRBV7-9	TRBJ1-5	-	-	TGTGCCAGCAGCCCGATCCGGGAGCCCCAGCATTTT	CASSPIREPQHF
TRBV28	TRBJ1-5	once	-	TGTGCCAGCAGCCTTTTTACGGGGAGCGGTCAGCCCCAGCATTTT	CASSLFTGSGQPQHF
TRBV2	TRBJ1-1	once	-	TGTGCCAGCAGTGACAGGGGAAAAGCTTTCTTT	CASSDRGKAFF
TRBV20-1	TRBJ1-2	-	-	TGCAGTGCTAAAACAGGGTTTGGGTACACCTTC	CSAKTGFGYTF
TRBV10-3	TRBJ2-4	few	-	TGTGCCATCAGTGAGCCCGAGGTGGGCCTAAACATTCAGTACTTC	CAISEPEVGLNIQYF